Following are 16 T cell receptor beta chains from one sample sequenced in a study of T cell repertoires in cytomegalovirus infection. TCRdb reprocessed the reads via MiXCR and lists one record per CDR3 protein. The data contain 490,000 or so distinct CDR3 sequences, around 11% of them singletons. The source material was PBMCs. These TCRs come from a human donor in good health (CMV status not recorded). Some clones in this sample may be carry-over from other donors' samples.

This clonotype was detected ten times or more. This sequence joins TRBV10-3 and TRBJ2-7; D is perhaps TRBD1 (5 bases). Trimming took 9 bases from V and 0 from J, leaving 9 bases between them. The length of the CDR3 is 12 residues. CDR1 and CDR2 from the germline V gene are ENHRY and SYGVKD. The CDR3 sequence: CAMKDNSYEQYF. For the CDR3, the DNA is TGTGCCATGAAGGACAACTCCTACGAGCAGTACTTC.

This chain connects TRBV12-3 or TRBV12-4 to TRBJ2-1; 8 nucleotides align to TRBD2. The CDR3 has 16 residues. V was clipped by 6 bases and J by 2 bases; unmatched bases: 9. The CDR3, as DNA: TGTGCCAGCAGGAATCGCGGGGGGCTCACCTACAATGAGCAGTTCTTC. Translating gives CASRNRGGLTYNEQFF.

There are a few counts of this clonotype. V gene TRBV4-1 combines with J gene TRBJ1-1, with unresolved D. Germline V lookup: CDR1 MGHRA, CDR2 YSYEKL. The CDR3 consists of 13 residues. V gave up 1 base and J gave up 5 bases, with 8 bases separating them. CDR3 sequence reads: CASSQVGLTEAFF. As DNA, the CDR3 is TGCGCCAGCAGCCAAGTCGGGTTAACTGAAGCTTTCTTT.

This clonotype was seen many times. V usage is TRBV7-2 and J usage is TRBJ1-2; 8 bases line up with TRBD1. J was trimmed by 7 bases and V by 5 bases; bases with no gene match: 12. The CDR3 covers 15 residues. Germline CDR1 reads SGHTA; CDR2 reads FQGNSA. CDR3 in amino acids: CASSLSTGVRSGYTF. For the CDR3, the DNA is TGTGCCAGCAGCCTTTCGACAGGGGTCAGGTCTGGCTACACCTTC.

The sample holds many counts of this clonotype. The chain employs TRBV15 and TRBJ2-5, with D perhaps matching TRBD1 (5 bases). CDR1 is LNHNV and CDR2 is YYDKDF in the germline V gene (reference sequence). V shed 0 bases and J shed 4 bases, with 9 bases lying between them. This CDR3 has 14 residues. The CDR3 DNA reads as TGTGCCACCAGCAGAGATCAGGGTGGAGAGACCCAGTACTTC. As protein: CATSRDQGGETQYF. The full variable domain, in which reference TRBV15 and TRBJ2-5 provide the parts outside the CDR3, is DAMVIQNPRYQVTQFGKPVTLSCSQTLNHNVMYWYQQKSSQAPKLLFHYYDKDFNNEADTPDNFQSRRPNTSFCFLDIRSPGLGDTAMYLCATSRDQGGETQYFGPGTRLLVL.

This clonotype was picked up many times. The J gene is TRBJ2-1, the V gene TRBV10-2; 8 nucleotides agree with TRBD1. The CDR3 totals 13 residues. Germline values: CDR1 WSHSY, CDR2 SAAADI. V lost 5 bases to trimming and J lost 4 bases; unmatched junction nucleotides: 1. The CDR3 sequence: CASSWDRYNEQFF. CDR3 DNA sequence: TGCGCCAGCAGTTGGGACAGGTACAATGAGCAGTTCTTC.

In this sample, this clonotype turned up many times. J is TRBJ1-1 and V is TRBV7-2; the match to TRBD1 covers 8 bases. The V and J ends lost 6 bases and 0 bases, in that order; junction bases with no gene match: 15. Germline values: CDR1 SGHTA, CDR2 FQGNSA. This CDR3 comprises 18 residues. The CDR3 bases are TGTGCCAGCAGTCGACCCCAGGGGGCAAACTCCATGAACACTGAAGCTTTCTTT. Its protein is CASSRPQGANSMNTEAFF.

This clonotype occurred a few times. The genes are TRBV12-5 and TRBJ2-1, with 7 bases identical to TRBD1. The V gene's germline CDR1 is LGHNT and CDR2 FRNRAP. The CDR3 is 14 amino acids. J lost 6 bases, V lost 4 bases, and 6 bases had no gene match. CDR3 sequence reads: CASGSGRTGNEQFF. The CDR3 coding sequence is TGTGCTAGTGGTTCGGGTCGGACAGGCAATGAGCAGTTCTTC.

This clonotype appeared many times. This chain's CDR3 is CASSPRGGQGPQETQYF. The DNA for the CDR3 is TGTGCCAGCAGCCCCAGGGGCGGACAGGGCCCCCAAGAGACCCAGTACTTC. The gene calls are TRBV7-3 and TRBJ2-5; TRBD1 aligns across 8 bases. The germline V gene has CDR1 SGHTA and CDR2 FQGTGA. V gave up 5 bases and J gave up 1 base; unmatched junction bases: 12. CDR3 size: 17 residues.

This clonotype was seen a few times. V gene TRBV11-2 combines with J gene TRBJ1-4; D is perhaps TRBD1 (6 bases). V dropped 6 bases and J dropped 6 bases, with 20 bases sitting between them. Per germline, CDR1 SGHAT and CDR2 FQNNGV. The length of the CDR3 is 16 residues. The CDR3 DNA reads as TGTGCCAGCAGATCAGGGGTCCTGGGGCCCGATGAAAAACTGTTTTTT. Its translation: CASRSGVLGPDEKLFF. The full variable domain, its missing parts supplied by reference TRBV11-2 and TRBJ1-4, is EAGVAQSPRYKIIEKRQSVAFWCNPISGHATLYWYQQILGQGPKLLIQFQNNGVVDDSQLPKDRFSAERLKGVDSTLKIQPAKLEDSAVYLCASRSGVLGPDEKLFFGSGTQLSVL.

V gene TRBV18 combines with J gene TRBJ2-6; D is unresolved. V lost 3 bases to trimming and J lost 0 bases, with 9 bases between them. The germline V gene encodes CDR1 KGHSH and CDR2 LQKENI. CDR3 length equals 16 residues. DNA of the CDR3: TGTGCCAGCTCACCGGGCCTTATCTCTGGGGCCAACGTCCTGACTTTC. Its protein product is CASSPGLISGANVLTF.

This clonotype was recorded at least ten times. The gene calls are TRBV10-3 and TRBJ1-2; D not resolved. This CDR3 contains 15 residues. The germline V and J ends were trimmed by 0 bases and 6 bases, with 14 bases remaining between them. Germline loops: CDR1 ENHRY, CDR2 SYGVKD. The CDR3: CAISESVGGRDGYTF. The CDR3 bases are TGTGCCATCAGTGAGTCGGTAGGAGGGCGAGATGGCTACACCTTC.

This clonotype was found a few times. The chain has TRBV20-1 and TRBJ2-5; D assignment may be TRBD1 or TRBD2 (5 bases each). The CDR3 covers 14 residues. The V end was cut by 1 base, the J end by 5 bases, with 14 bases between. CDR1 and CDR2 (germline): DFQATT, SNEGSKA (reference sequence). CDR3 amino acids: CSARGEGFYETQYF. CDR3 nucleotide sequence: TGCAGTGCTAGAGGAGAGGGGTTTTACGAGACCCAGTACTTC.

This clonotype was counted ten times or more. The rearrangement joins TRBV19 to TRBJ1-4; D call uncertain. V was trimmed by 3 bases and J by 2 bases, leaving 13 bases between them. CDR3 length: 16 residues. Per germline, CDR1 LNHDA and CDR2 SQIVND (reference sequence). CDR3 protein: CASSMGSFGTNEKLFF. The DNA for the CDR3 is TGTGCCAGTAGTATGGGATCGTTCGGGACTAATGAAAAACTGTTTTTT.

This clonotype was detected many times. This chain links TRBV7-8 with TRBJ1-2; D ambiguous. The CDR3 covers 13 residues. Trimming removed 4 bases from V and 8 bases from J, with 14 bases in between. CDR1 SGHVS and CDR2 FQNEAQ come from the germline V gene. This chain's CDR3 is CASSSSTGRGYTF. CDR3 bases: TGTGCCAGCAGCTCATCGACCGGGAGGGGCTACACCTTC.

This clonotype was seen a handful of times. The chain couples TRBV5-6 to TRBJ2-5; TRBD1 aligns across 9 bases. Germline V CDR1 and CDR2: SGHDT, YYEEEE. The CDR3 runs 16 residues. The J segment lost 4 bases and the V segment lost 4 bases, leaving 11 bases of the junction unmatched. CDR3 nucleotide sequence: TGTGCCAGCAGCGCTTCCGGGACAGGGTATGGAGAGACCCAGTACTTC. Translated, it gives CASSASGTGYGETQYF.